Below are 17 T cell receptor beta chains sequenced from a single sample in a study of blood T cell repertoires in COVID-19. Libraries were prepared by immunoSEQ multiplex PCR; TCRdb keeps only in-frame clonotypes and omits some of them. The profile shows about 170,000 clones, more than 70% of them singletons. Sequencing used PBMCs or T cells enriched from blood (not recorded which). The receptors shown here come from a woman aged 45-65 years in a cohort exposed to, infected with or recovered from COVID-19 (not recorded which).

The rearrangement links TRBV19 to TRBJ1-5, with 9 bases that match TRBD1. This CDR3 is built from 14 residues. The germline CDR1 and CDR2 sequences are LNHDA and SQIVND (reference sequence). The J segment lost 5 bases and the V segment lost 2 bases, leaving 1 base of the junction unmatched. CDR3 amino acids: CASSIRTGDQPQHF. CDR3 nucleotide sequence: TGTGCCAGTAGTATACGGACAGGGGATCAGCCCCAGCATTTT.

The table lists this clone with a few counts. This chain uses TRBV7-3 with TRBJ2-6; D ambiguous. This CDR3 is built from 14 residues. Germline CDR1 reads SGHTA; CDR2 reads FQGTGA. The V and J ends lost 3 bases and 3 bases respectively, with 6 bases between them. The CDR3 nucleotides read TGTGCCAGCAGCTTTAGTGGTGGGGCCAACGTCCTGACTTTC. Residues: CASSFSGGANVLTF.

This chain's CDR3 is CASSHGQGYEQYF. The CDR3 DNA sequence: TGTGCCAGCAGTCACGGACAGGGCTACGAGCAGTACTTC. The V gene is TRBV27, the J gene TRBJ2-7, with 8 bases lining up with TRBD1. Germline V lookup: CDR1 MNHEY, CDR2 SMNVEV (reference sequence). Trimming took 5 bases from V and 3 from J; bases not matched to a gene: 3. The CDR3 has 13 amino acids.

This chain connects TRBV2 to TRBJ2-1, with 9 bases aligning to TRBD1. Germline values: CDR1 SNHLY, CDR2 FYNNEI. CDR3 length: 14 residues. V trimming: 0 bases; J trimming: 10 bases; junction bases outside the gene matches: 4. CDR3 region: CASSEAQGTGEQFF. The CDR3 DNA follows: TGTGCCAGCAGTGAAGCGCAGGGGACAGGGGAGCAGTTCTTC.

The V call is TRBV7-2, the J call TRBJ2-7, with 8 positions matching TRBD2. The CDR3 is made up of 15 amino acids. Germline loops: CDR1 SGHTA, CDR2 FQGNSA. Losses at the gene ends were 5 bases for V and 1 base for J; bases not matched to a gene: 7. The CDR3 region is CASSPVSGGSYEQYF. The CDR3 bases are TGTGCCAGCAGCCCGGTGAGCGGGGGATCCTACGAGCAGTACTTC.

The J gene is TRBJ1-1, the V gene TRBV6-5, with no clear D. The CDR3 is made up of 15 amino acids. Germline CDR1 and CDR2: MNHEY and SVGAGI. V dropped 0 bases and J dropped 6 bases, with 14 bases sitting between them. The CDR3 DNA sequence: TGTGCCAGCAGTTACTCCCGGGTCCACGAAGCTGAAGCTTTCTTT. Protein: CASSYSRVHEAEAFF.

In this sample, this clone turned up once. The rearrangement links TRBV20-1 to TRBJ1-4; D uncertain. CDR3 size: 11 residues. CDR1 is DFQATT, CDR2 SNEGSKA, per germline (reference sequence). The germline V and J ends were trimmed by 6 bases and 13 bases, with 15 bases remaining between them. The CDR3 spells CSAPSMAGLFF. In DNA form, the CDR3 reads TGCAGTGCCCCGTCCATGGCGGGACTGTTTTTT.

The V and J genes are TRBV5-4 and TRBJ2-2; the match to TRBD2 covers 10 bases. CDR3 length equals 17 residues. The V segment lost 4 bases and the J segment 5 bases; nucleotides outside the gene matches: 11. CDR1 is SGHNT, CDR2 YYREEE, per germline (reference sequence). Here the CDR3 DNA reads TGTGCCAGCAGCCCACCTGTAGCGGGAGGTTTAACCGGGGAGCTGTTTTTT. Its protein is CASSPPVAGGLTGELFF.

The chain couples TRBV7-3 to TRBJ2-6; D unclear. CDR1 and CDR2 (germline): SGHTA, FQGTGA. CDR3 length: 15 residues. V was pared by 3 bases and J by 2 bases, with 8 bases between. CDR3 coding DNA: TGTGCCAGCAGCTTGATGGGCGCTGGGGCCAACGTCCTGACTTTC. This gives the protein CASSLMGAGANVLTF.

The chain carries TRBV5-1 and TRBJ2-3; D remains ambiguous. Germline lookup yields CDR1 SGHRS and CDR2 YFSETQ. The CDR3 spans 13 residues. V was pared by 4 bases and J by 0 bases, with 6 bases between. In DNA form, the CDR3 reads TGCGCCAGCAGCCCGTTAAGCACAGATACGCAGTATTTT. This sequence encodes CASSPLSTDTQYF.

The chain is built from TRBV28 and TRBJ1-2, with 10 nucleotides matching TRBD1. With V trimmed by 5 bases and J by 7 bases, 4 bases remained unmatched. Germline V CDR1 and CDR2: MDHEN, SYDVKM. There are 13 residues in the CDR3. The chain's CDR3 is CASSPRQGAGYTF. CDR3 DNA: TGTGCCAGCAGTCCACGACAGGGGGCTGGCTACACCTTC.

V usage is TRBV5-1 and J usage is TRBJ1-1; 10 bases match TRBD1. This CDR3 has 15 residues. The germline CDR1 and CDR2 sequences are SGHRS and YFSETQ. V dropped 0 bases and J dropped 5; count of bases not matched to a gene: 4. The chain's CDR3 is CASSLGDRGGTEAFF. The CDR3 DNA reads as TGCGCCAGCAGCTTGGGGGACAGGGGAGGGACTGAAGCTTTCTTT.

The V call is TRBV9, the J call TRBJ2-1, with D possibly TRBD2 on 7 matching bases. Germline V gene data show CDR1 as SGDLS and CDR2 as YYNGEE. The CDR3 extends over 15 amino acids. Trimming cost V 0 bases and J 9 bases, with 16 bases left between them. CDR3 residues: CASSVARGGFSEQFF. The DNA of the CDR3 is TGTGCCAGCAGCGTAGCAAGGGGGGGGTTCAGTGAGCAGTTCTTC.

V usage is TRBV2 and J usage is TRBJ1-5; 7 nucleotides line up with TRBD1. V shed 6 bases and J 1 base; nucleotides not matched to a gene: 3. CDR3 length: 14 amino acids. Looked up from germline, CDR1 is SNHLY and CDR2 is FYNNEI. Here the CDR3 DNA reads TGTGCCAGCAGCCAGGGGGTAAGCAATCAGCCCCAGCATTTT. Translated: CASSQGVSNQPQHF. Complete variable domain (other parts from reference TRBV2 and TRBJ1-5): EPEVTQTPSHQVTQMGQEVILRCVPISNHLYFYWYRQILGQKVEFLVSFYNNEISEKSEIFDDQFSVERPDGSNFTLKIRSTKLEDSAMYFCASSQGVSNQPQHFGDGTRLSIL.

This clone was recorded only once. The chain is built from TRBV18 and TRBJ1-1; 7 bases map to TRBD1. V gave up 3 bases and J gave up 2 bases; unmatched junction bases: 3. Germline V gene lookup returns CDR1 KGHSH and CDR2 LQKENI. This CDR3 contains 14 residues. CDR3 in amino acids: CASSPGQPNTEAFF. The CDR3 DNA follows: TGTGCCAGCTCACCGGGACAGCCCAACACTGAAGCTTTCTTT.

The chain employs TRBV6-5 and TRBJ1-3; D uncertain. V gave up 6 bases and J gave up 2 bases, with 5 bases separating them. CDR3 length: 12 amino acids. The germline gives CDR1 MNHEY, CDR2 SVGAGI. The CDR3 region has the DNA TGTGCCAGCAGCACACCTGGAAACACCATATATTTT. This gives the protein CASSTPGNTIYF.

V gene TRBV19 combines with J gene TRBJ2-1; TRBD1 agrees at 10 bases. With 3 bases clipped from V and 3 bases from J, the junction kept 2 bases outside the gene matches. In germline, CDR1 is LNHDA, CDR2 SQIVND (reference sequence). The CDR3 extends over 15 amino acids. DNA of the CDR3: TGTGCCAGTAGTATCGACAGGGGGCACTACAATGAGCAGTTCTTC. Protein: CASSIDRGHYNEQFF. Variable domain in full (rest from reference TRBV19 and TRBJ2-1): DGGITQSPKYLFRKEGQNVTLSCEQNLNHDAMYWYRQDPGQGLRLIYYSQIVNDFQKGDIAEGYSVSREKKESFPLTVTSAQKNPTAFYLCASSIDRGHYNEQFFGPGTRLTVL.